Listed below are T cell receptor beta chains from one sample, sequenced in a study of human T cells and chemical hapten exposure. Using its own MiXCR run on the RACE reads, TCRdb lists one record per CDR3 protein. The data hold roughly 380,000 distinct CDR3 sequences, with approximately 5.1% observed a single time. The input for sequencing was whole blood, taken in connection with sensitization to the hapten diphenylcyclopropenone (DPC). The source is a woman between 50 and 59 years old with alopecia areata. Some clones in this sample may be carry-over from other donors' samples. CDR3s include the opening cysteine and the closing phenylalanine or tryptophan. A D gene is named only where the DNA matches it firmly. Size tells how often a clone was seen (once, few, many) or the class of an expanded clone, and some rows leave it out.

J: TRBJ1-1
D: .
size: few
V: TRBV27
CDR3: CASSSLLGTEAFF
DNA: TGTGCCAGCAGTTCCTTGTTGGGCACTGAAGCTTTCTTT

J: TRBJ1-1
D: .
size: few
V: TRBV29-1
CDR3: CSVDRGRTTEAFF
DNA: TGCAGCGTTGACCGGGGCAGGACCACTGAAGCTTTCTTT

J: TRBJ2-7
D: TRBD1
size: few
V: TRBV19
CDR3: CASSPGQGDEQYF
DNA: TGTGCCAGTAGTCCGGGACAGGGGGACGAGCAGTACTTC

J: TRBJ1-4
D: .
size: few
V: TRBV10-3
CDR3: CAISESGGLGSGNEKLFF
DNA: TGTGCCATCAGTGAGTCGGGAGGTTTGGGCAGTGGTAATGAAAAACTGTTTTTT

J: TRBJ2-4
D: TRBD2
size: many
V: TRBV7-8
CDR3: CASSEERLASLVGAKNIQYF
DNA: TGTGCCAGCAGCGAAGAACGACTAGCCTCTTTAGTCGGGGCCAAAAACATTCAGTACTTC

J: TRBJ1-2
D: .
size: many
V: TRBV27
CDR3: CASSLTASYGYTF
DNA: TGTGCCAGCAGTTTAACAGCGAGCTATGGCTACACCTTC

J: TRBJ2-7
D: .
size: many
V: TRBV7-2
CDR3: CASSLPTIAHEQYF
DNA: TGTGCCAGCAGCCTACCGACAATAGCCCACGAGCAGTACTTC

J: TRBJ1-1
D: .
size: many
V: TRBV4-2
CDR3: CASSQGERTEAFF
DNA: TGTGCCAGCAGCCAAGGAGAAAGGACTGAAGCTTTCTTT

J: TRBJ2-3
D: .
size: .
V: TRBV7-9
CDR3: CASSLVGAVSTDTQYF
DNA: TGTGCCAGCAGCTTAGTAGGGGCAGTTAGCACAGATACGCAGTATTTT

J: TRBJ2-6
D: .
size: many
V: TRBV4-3
CDR3: CASSQEPGSGANVLTF
DNA: TGCGCCAGCAGCCAAGAACCCGGGTCTGGGGCCAACGTCCTGACTTTC

J: TRBJ2-7
D: .
size: many
V: TRBV29-1
CDR3: CSVEGLKGSYEQYF
DNA: TGCAGCGTTGAAGGTCTTAAGGGCTCCTACGAGCAGTACTTC

J: TRBJ1-6
D: .
size: many
V: TRBV11-2
CDR3: CASSLGSGRINSPLHF
DNA: TGTGCCAGCAGCTTGGGGTCAGGCAGGATTAATTCACCCCTCCACTTT

J: TRBJ2-1
D: TRBD2
size: few
V: TRBV6-5
CDR3: CASSSVAGEYNEQFF
DNA: TGTGCCAGCAGTTCCGTAGCGGGGGAGTACAATGAGCAGTTCTTC

J: TRBJ2-5
D: TRBD2
size: many
V: TRBV29-1
CDR3: CSVAPSGGAQETQYF
DNA: TGCAGCGTTGCTCCTAGCGGGGGGGCTCAAGAGACCCAGTACTTC

J: TRBJ2-5
D: .
size: many
V: TRBV4-1
CDR3: CASSPYWEASATQYF
DNA: TGCGCCAGCAGTCCGTATTGGGAGGCCTCGGCGACCCAGTACTTC

J: TRBJ2-7
D: .
size: many
V: TRBV7-9
CDR3: CASSSTAGPFYEQYF
DNA: TGTGCCAGCAGTTCTACAGCGGGCCCCTTCTACGAGCAGTACTTC

J: TRBJ1-5
D: .
size: many
V: TRBV12-3/TRBV12-4
CDR3: CASSLGFGGGSNQPQHF
DNA: TGTGCCAGCAGTTTGGGTTTTGGGGGGGGTAGCAATCAGCCCCAGCATTTT

J: TRBJ2-6
D: .
size: few
V: TRBV19
CDR3: CASSMGDGRANVLTF
DNA: TGTGCCAGTAGTATGGGAGATGGGCGGGCCAACGTCCTGACTTTC

J: TRBJ1-5
D: .
size: few
V: TRBV6-1
CDR3: CASSEALGTALYSNQPQHF
DNA: TGTGCCAGCAGTGAAGCGCTCGGTACAGCGCTATATAGCAATCAGCCCCAGCATTTT

J: TRBJ1-1
D: .
size: many
V: TRBV9
CDR3: CASSVVPGSEAFF
DNA: TGTGCCAGCAGCGTAGTCCCGGGCTCTGAAGCTTTCTTT

J: TRBJ2-3
D: .
size: many
V: TRBV6-2/TRBV6-3
CDR3: CASTLNVRSREDTQYF
DNA: TGTGCCAGCACCCTGAACGTCAGATCTAGGGAAGATACGCAGTATTTT

J: TRBJ2-3
D: .
size: many
V: TRBV7-2
CDR3: CASSPQTGRTDTQYF
DNA: TGTGCCAGCAGCCCGCAGACAGGGAGGACAGATACGCAGTATTTT

J: TRBJ2-7
D: TRBD2
size: many
V: TRBV27
CDR3: CASSLTGITSASSYEQYF
DNA: TGTGCCAGCAGTTTAACCGGTATAACTAGCGCAAGCTCCTACGAGCAGTACTTC

J: TRBJ1-5
D: TRBD1
size: few
V: TRBV19
CDR3: CASSITGGRQPQHF
DNA: TGTGCCAGTAGTATCACAGGGGGAAGACAGCCCCAGCATTTT

J: TRBJ2-6
D: TRBD1
size: few
V: TRBV6-2/TRBV6-3
CDR3: CASSPWTGAGANVLTF
DNA: TGTGCCAGCAGCCCTTGGACAGGGGCTGGGGCCAACGTCCTGACTTTC

J: TRBJ1-6
D: .
size: .
V: TRBV27
CDR3: CASTVGGANSPLHF
DNA: TGTGCCAGCACCGTGGGGGGGGCGAATTCACCCCTCCACTTT

J: TRBJ1-6
D: TRBD1
size: few
V: TRBV7-2
CDR3: CASSPRTGVNSPLHF
DNA: TGTGCCAGCAGCCCGAGGACAGGGGTTAATTCACCCCTCCACTTT

J: TRBJ2-5
D: .
size: .
V: TRBV11-2
CDR3: CASSLGQGTETQYF
DNA: TGTGCCAGCAGCTTAGGGCAGGGCACGGAGACCCAGTACTTC

J: TRBJ1-4
D: .
size: many
V: TRBV3-1
CDR3: CASSQELAKNEKLFF
DNA: TGTGCCAGCAGCCAAGAACTGGCCAAGAATGAAAAACTGTTTTTT

J: TRBJ2-3
D: TRBD1
size: many
V: TRBV12-3/TRBV12-4
CDR3: CASWTGNADTQYF
DNA: TGTGCCAGCTGGACAGGGAACGCAGATACGCAGTATTTT

J: TRBJ1-5
D: .
size: few
V: TRBV20-1
CDR3: CSARLINTQGKPQHF
DNA: TGCAGTGCTAGGCTAATAAACACTCAGGGAAAGCCCCAGCATTTT

J: TRBJ1-1
D: .
size: .
V: TRBV24-1
CDR3: CATKSGSSNTEAFF
DNA: TGTGCCACCAAATCGGGCAGTTCGAACACTGAAGCTTTCTTT

J: TRBJ2-1
D: TRBD1
size: .
V: TRBV6-2/TRBV6-3
CDR3: CASSYSRQGTNEQFF
DNA: TGTGCCAGCAGTTACTCCCGACAGGGGACGAATGAGCAGTTCTTC

J: TRBJ1-6
D: .
size: many
V: TRBV27
CDR3: CASSSPRGGRTYNSPLHF
DNA: TGTGCCAGCAGTTCTCCGCGCGGGGGACGGACCTATAATTCACCCCTCCACTTT

J: TRBJ2-5
D: .
size: few
V: TRBV29-1
CDR3: CSVVGGVQYF
DNA: TGCAGCGTTGTTGGAGGGGTCCAGTACTTC

J: TRBJ2-1
D: .
size: .
V: TRBV9
CDR3: CASSAFGGPNNEQFF
DNA: TGTGCCAGCAGCGCCTTTGGGGGTCCAAACAATGAGCAGTTCTTC

J: TRBJ1-6
D: TRBD1
size: few
V: TRBV6-2/TRBV6-3
CDR3: CASSFPTGERSPLHF
DNA: TGTGCCAGCAGTTTTCCGACAGGGGAACGATCACCCCTCCACTTT

J: TRBJ2-2
D: TRBD1
size: many
V: TRBV9
CDR3: CASSPYRGYNTGELFF
DNA: TGTGCCAGCAGCCCTTACAGGGGATACAACACCGGGGAGCTGTTTTTT

J: TRBJ2-7
D: .
size: .
V: TRBV29-1
CDR3: CSVLSGEQYF
DNA: TGCAGCGTTCTAAGTGGGGAGCAGTACTTC

J: TRBJ1-1
D: .
size: few
V: TRBV28
CDR3: CASQTQGMNTEAFF
DNA: TGTGCCAGCCAAACCCAGGGGATGAACACTGAAGCTTTCTTT

J: TRBJ1-1
D: .
size: few
V: TRBV3-1
CDR3: CASSQRRDSNTEAFF
DNA: TGTGCCAGCAGCCAGAGACGAGATTCGAACACTGAAGCTTTCTTT

J: TRBJ2-3
D: TRBD2
size: few
V: TRBV7-2
CDR3: CASSLASDLASGTQYF
DNA: TGTGCCAGCAGCTTAGCATCGGATTTGGCTAGCGGTACGCAGTATTTT

J: TRBJ2-2
D: .
size: many
V: TRBV5-1
CDR3: CASSLDRPNTGELFF
DNA: TGCGCCAGCAGCTTAGACAGGCCGAACACCGGGGAGCTGTTTTTT

J: TRBJ2-1
D: TRBD2
size: few
V: TRBV5-1
CDR3: CASSLAGRGAYNEQFF
DNA: TGCGCCAGCAGCTTGGCCGGGCGGGGGGCCTACAATGAGCAGTTCTTC

J: TRBJ2-7
D: TRBD2
size: .
V: TRBV27
CDR3: CAKTSGREYEQYF
DNA: TGTGCCAAGACTAGCGGGAGAGAATACGAGCAGTACTTC

J: TRBJ1-5
D: .
size: .
V: TRBV19
CDR3: CASSFGMGAMSQPQHF
DNA: TGTGCCAGTAGTTTTGGGATGGGGGCCATGAGTCAGCCCCAGCATTTT

J: TRBJ1-3
D: .
size: many
V: TRBV6-6
CDR3: CASIHRGTGNTIYF
DNA: TGTGCCAGCATTCACCGGGGGACCGGAAACACCATATATTTT

J: TRBJ1-5
D: .
size: .
V: TRBV4-3
CDR3: CASSQRQGRGPQHF
DNA: TGCGCCAGCAGCCAGCGCCAGGGAAGGGGGCCCCAGCATTTT

J: TRBJ2-6
D: TRBD1
size: few
V: TRBV14
CDR3: CASSHGQASVLTF
DNA: TGTGCCAGCAGCCATGGACAGGCGTCGGTCCTGACTTTC

J: TRBJ2-1
D: .
size: .
V: TRBV7-2
CDR3: CASSVYPEVEQFF
DNA: TGTGCCAGCAGCGTCTACCCCGAGGTGGAGCAGTTCTTC

J: TRBJ2-5
D: .
size: .
V: TRBV5-5
CDR3: CASSLVGAQETQYF
DNA: TGTGCCAGCAGCTTGGTCGGGGCCCAAGAGACCCAGTACTTC

J: TRBJ2-3
D: TRBD2
size: many
V: TRBV10-3
CDR3: CAIRGTSGGAYSSTDTQYF
DNA: TGTGCCATCAGGGGGACTAGCGGGGGTGCTTATTCTAGCACAGATACGCAGTATTTT

J: TRBJ1-1
D: .
size: .
V: TRBV3-1
CDR3: CASSQDLRYTEAFF
DNA: TGTGCCAGCAGCCAAGATTTGAGATACACTGAAGCTTTCTTT

J: TRBJ1-2
D: .
size: many
V: TRBV25-1
CDR3: CASSELDNNYGYTF
DNA: TGTGCCAGCAGTGAACTAGACAATAACTATGGCTACACCTTC